This T cell receptor beta chain was found in a study of blood T cell repertoires in COVID-19. A PCR-confirmed or clinician-diagnosed COVID-19 case had contacted exposed participants within 2 weeks of entry. Clones were read by immunoSEQ multiplex PCR, and TCRdb kept only the in-frame ones, dropping some. The sample consists of about 240,000 clones, about four fifths of them appearing once. This CDR3 is 15 amino acids long. Germline V gene sequence: CDR1 MNHEY, CDR2 SVGAGI. J lost 4 bases, V lost 5 bases, and 10 bases had no gene match. Sequencing was carried out using PBMCs or T cells enriched from blood (not recorded which). This TCR was sampled from a middle-aged woman who had been exposed to COVID-19. The chain employs TRBV6-5 and TRBJ2-7; 8 bases match TRBD1. The CDR3 DNA follows: TGTGCCAGCAGTCGAACAGGGGGGAATGTATACGAGCAGTACTTC. Protein product: CASSRTGGNVYEQYF.